A single sample gave rise to the 5 T cell receptor beta chains below, sequenced in a study of early T cells in non-severe SARS-CoV-2 infection. MiXCR was run by TCRdb on the 5' RACE reads, yielding one entry per CDR3 protein. The table records tens of thousands of distinct CDR3 sequences, 9% to 10% of them present only once. This material consisted of whole blood, taken at baseline. These receptors all come from an adult who was a healthcare worker with PCR-confirmed SARS-CoV-2 infection or an uninfected control (not recorded which).

This clonotype was seen a handful of times. V and J are TRBV7-6 and TRBJ2-3; a possible D gene is TRBD2 (5 bases). The CDR3 is 17 residues long. Trimming took 4 bases from V and 5 from J, leaving 22 bases between them. Germline lookup yields CDR1 SGHVS and CDR2 FNYEAQ. The CDR3 region is CASSSHGVRSRGDTQYF. The CDR3 DNA reads as TGTGCCAGCAGCTCCCACGGGGTCAGGTCAAGAGGAGATACGCAGTATTTT.

This clonotype has just a few counts. V is TRBV7-8 and J is TRBJ2-1; possible D gene TRBD2, 5 bases. The V end was cut by 2 bases, the J end by 9 bases, with 14 bases between. This CDR3 has 14 residues. Germline V gives CDR1 SGHVS, CDR2 FQNEAQ. Written as DNA, the CDR3 is TGTGCCAGCAGCTTACCTTACCTCGGAGGTGAGCAGTTCTTC. As protein: CASSLPYLGGEQFF.

This clonotype was seen a handful of times. The chain employs TRBV5-1 and TRBJ2-5; D remains ambiguous. The CDR3 contains 12 residues. V lost 0 bases to trimming and J lost 5 bases, with 5 bases between them. Germline CDR1 SGHRS, CDR2 YFSETQ. The DNA of the CDR3 is TGCGCCAGCAGCTTGGAGGCGGAGACCCAGTACTTC. This gives the protein CASSLEAETQYF.

This clonotype was counted only a few times. The V gene is TRBV28, the J gene TRBJ1-2; D gene ambiguous. Germline V lookup: CDR1 MDHEN, CDR2 SYDVKM. Trimming took 3 bases from V and 4 from J, leaving 9 bases between them. The length of the CDR3 is 13 residues. The CDR3 region is CASSFLRVYGYTF. The CDR3 DNA is TGTGCCAGCAGTTTTCTTAGGGTCTATGGCTACACCTTC.

The chain recombines TRBV7-2 with TRBJ2-2; D remains ambiguous. The germline V gene has CDR1 SGHTA and CDR2 FQGNSA. This CDR3 is 14 amino acids long. V was shortened by 6 bases and J by 2 bases, with 10 bases between the two germline ends. CDR3 protein: CASRPSGNTGELFF. For the CDR3, the DNA is TGTGCCAGCAGACCTAGTGGCAACACCGGGGAGCTGTTTTTT.